These 11 T cell receptor beta chains share one sample of origin, sequenced in a study of cytomegalovirus exposure and HLA in healthy donors. Vbeta (60) and Jbeta (13) primers were used in the PCR. Sequencing used immunoSEQ multiplex PCR; TCRdb keeps in-frame clones, though not all of them. Of under 150,000 clones in the sample, more than 80% were seen once. The sample comprised PBMCs. These receptors were collected from a woman aged 30 to 39 in good health and CMV-seropositive.

The CDR3 sequence is CASSLRGKSNEQYF. Written as DNA, the CDR3 is TGTGCCAGCAGTTTACGGGGGAAAAGCAACGAGCAGTACTTC. The chain links TRBV27 to TRBJ2-7; maybe TRBD2 (6 bases). The length of the CDR3 is 14 residues. The V end lost 2 bases, the J end lost 5 bases, and 13 bases lay between the germline ends. Germline CDR1 is MNHEY and CDR2 is SMNVEV (reference sequence).

V and J are TRBV5-4 and TRBJ1-2; 7 positions match TRBD1. The V gene's germline CDR1 is SGHNT and CDR2 YYREEE (reference sequence). The CDR3 loop spans 14 amino acids. With V trimmed by 0 bases and J by 2 bases, 1 base remained unmatched. The CDR3 DNA reads TGTGCCAGCAGCTTGGAGACAGGGAACTATGGCTACACCTTC. Amino acid sequence: CASSLETGNYGYTF. Complete variable domain (other parts from reference TRBV5-4 and TRBJ1-2): ETGVTQSPTHLIKTRGQQVTLRCSSQSGHNTVSWYQQALGQGPQFIFQYYREEENGRGNFPPRFSGLQFPNYSSELNVNALELDDSALYLCASSLETGNYGYTFGSGTRLTVV.

This sequence joins TRBV13 and TRBJ2-5; 11 nucleotides agree with TRBD1. The DNA end is more similar to TRBJ2-7, so the J call may be wrong. This CDR3 region has 15 residues. Germline CDR1 reads PRHDT; CDR2 reads FYEKMQ (reference sequence). CDR3: CASRPRGQGAYEQYF. Written as DNA, the CDR3 is TGTGCCAGCAGACCCCGGGGACAGGGGGCCTACGAGCAGTACTTC.

V is TRBV6-6 and J is TRBJ1-1; D is uncertain. The CDR3 runs 15 residues. The germline V gene has CDR1 MNHNY and CDR2 SVGAGI (reference sequence). Trimming took off 2 bases at V and 1 base at J, with 11 bases between the two ends. CDR3: CASSYAAGRNTEAFF. CDR3 DNA sequence: TGTGCCAGCAGTTACGCTGCAGGTCGGAACACTGAAGCTTTCTTT.

This clone was seen only once. The V and J genes are TRBV2 and TRBJ1-1, with D unresolved. Germline V CDR1 and CDR2: SNHLY, FYNNEI. The V gene lost 3 bases and the J gene lost 4 bases, with 12 bases spanning the gap. The CDR3 length is 14 residues. The CDR3 loop reads CASSDDWAVTEAFF. As DNA, the CDR3 is TGTGCCAGCAGTGACGATTGGGCAGTCACTGAAGCTTTCTTT.

The J gene is TRBJ1-1, the V gene TRBV2; unclear D gene. The CDR3 totals 13 residues. Germline V CDR1 and CDR2: SNHLY, FYNNEI. Trimming stripped 2 bases from V and 2 bases from J, with 6 bases between. CDR3 amino acids: CASSEIINTEAFF. CDR3 sequence (DNA): TGTGCCAGCAGTGAAATTATAAACACTGAAGCTTTCTTT.

This clone occurred a few times. The V and J genes are TRBV7-9 and TRBJ2-7; TRBD2 aligns across 10 bases. The V and J ends lost 1 base and 5 bases, in that order; junction bases with no gene match: 11. The CDR3 length is 17 residues. Germline loops: CDR1 SEHNR, CDR2 FQNEAQ (reference sequence). This chain's CDR3 is CASSLGLAGVTLDEQYF. Written as DNA, the CDR3 is TGTGCCAGCAGCTTAGGGCTAGCGGGGGTAACTCTTGACGAGCAGTACTTC.

The genes are TRBV10-3 and TRBJ1-2, with TRBD1 matching over 8 bases. The J segment lost 1 base and the V segment lost 6 bases, leaving 4 bases of the junction unmatched. The CDR3 runs 14 residues. CDR1 is ENHRY, CDR2 SYGVKD, per germline. CDR3 region: CAISSQGVNYGYTF. The CDR3 coding sequence is TGTGCCATCAGCTCACAGGGGGTTAACTATGGCTACACCTTC.

The gene calls are TRBV29-1 and TRBJ2-1; D is perhaps TRBD2 (6 bases). Germline CDR1 is SQVTM and CDR2 is ANQGSEA. The CDR3 length is 13 residues. With 7 bases removed from V and 2 bases from J, the gap between germline ends came to 12 bases. DNA of the CDR3: TGCAGCGCGCGGGGCAGGGCCTACAATGAGCAGTTCTTC. It encodes CSARGRAYNEQFF.

The chain joins TRBV5-4 to TRBJ1-1, with TRBD1 identical over 11 bases. The J segment lost 2 bases and the V segment lost 1 base, leaving 4 bases of the junction unmatched. CDR3 length: 16 amino acids. The V gene's germline CDR1 is SGHNT and CDR2 YYREEE (reference sequence). CDR3: CASSLIGQGANTEAFF. The CDR3 nucleotides are TGTGCCAGCAGCTTGATAGGACAGGGGGCTAACACTGAAGCTTTCTTT.

The chain has TRBV21-1 and TRBJ1-5. TRBV21-1 is assigned pseudogene status. The CDR3 totals 9 residues. CDR3 region: CASSKAPGF. In nucleotides, the CDR3 is TGTGCCAGCAGCAAAGCTCCGGGTTTT.